This entry lists 7 T cell receptor beta chains sequenced from one sample in a study of blood T cell repertoires in COVID-19. Sequenced by immunoSEQ multiplex PCR; TCRdb stores in-frame clones only, minus some. The repertoire holds under 150,000 clones, with 80% as singletons. The sequenced sample consisted of peripheral blood. These receptors came from a woman aged 45-59 years with acute or convalescent COVID-19.

The V and J genes are TRBV6-2 or TRBV6-3 and TRBJ1-1; D remains unclear. Trimming left V 0 bases short and J 1 base short, with 9 bases between. CDR1 and CDR2 from the germline V gene are MNHEY and SVGEGT. The CDR3 is made up of 15 amino acids. CDR3 residues: CASSYSHAGNTEAFF. The CDR3 nucleotides read TGTGCCAGCAGTTACTCGCACGCAGGGAACACTGAAGCTTTCTTT.

This clone appeared once. J is TRBJ1-1 and V is TRBV7-8; 11 bases are shared with TRBD1. Germline V gives CDR1 SGHVS, CDR2 FQNEAQ. CDR3 length: 17 residues. The V segment lost 5 bases and the J segment 0 bases; nucleotides outside the gene matches: 8. CDR3 nucleotides: TGTGCCAGCAGCATTGGGACAGGGGGAACCATGAACACTGAAGCTTTCTTT. Protein sequence: CASSIGTGGTMNTEAFF.

The chain has TRBV27 and TRBJ2-1; weak D call: TRBD1 (6 bases). Trimming shortened V by 8 bases and J by 0 bases, and 11 bases separated the two germline ends. Looked up from germline, CDR1 is MNHEY and CDR2 is SMNVEV (reference sequence). This CDR3 has 14 amino acids. The CDR3 coding sequence is TGTGCCAGCGGGAAGGACAGCTCCTACAATGAGCAGTTCTTC. It specifies CASGKDSSYNEQFF.

The V and J genes are TRBV25-1 and TRBJ2-2; D is undetermined. The CDR3 is 13 amino acids. Germline CDR1 MGHDK, CDR2 SYGVNS. Trimming stripped 5 bases from V and 2 bases from J, with 6 bases between. CDR3 residues: CASSIANTGELFF. The CDR3 DNA reads TGTGCCAGCAGTATAGCAAACACCGGGGAGCTGTTTTTT. The complete variable domain, with remaining parts taken from reference TRBV25-1 and TRBJ2-2, reads EADIYQTPRYLVIGTGKKITLECSQTMGHDKMYWYQQDPGMELHLIHYSYGVNSTEKGDLSSESTVSRIRTEHFPLTLESARPSHTSQYLCASSIANTGELFFGEGSRLTVL.

The table lists this clone with a few counts. The chain combines TRBV3-1 (or the pseudogene TRBV3-2) with TRBJ2-7, with D maybe TRBD2 (5 bases). Germline-derived CDR1 and CDR2 are LGHDT and YNNKEL (reference sequence). This CDR3 contains 15 residues. Trimming pared 1 base from V and 4 bases from J, leaving 14 bases between. CDR3 region: CASSQAFGGGYEQYF. In nucleotides, the CDR3 is TGTGCCAGCAGCCAAGCCTTCGGCGGCGGGTACGAGCAGTACTTC.

This sequence joins TRBV27 and TRBJ2-5, with a tentative D call TRBD1 (6 bases). CDR1 is MNHEY and CDR2 is SMNVEV in the germline V gene (reference sequence). V lost 0 bases to trimming and J lost 10 bases, with 12 bases between them. CDR3 size: 13 residues. CDR3 region: CASSLSLYRDQYF. The DNA of the CDR3 is TGTGCCAGCAGTTTATCCCTCTACAGGGACCAGTACTTC.

The genes are TRBV6-5 and TRBJ2-7; TRBD2 is a possible D gene (5 bases). CDR1 is MNHEY, CDR2 SVGAGI, per germline. V was trimmed by 7 bases and J by 7 bases, leaving 17 bases between them. CDR3 length: 13 amino acids. The CDR3 DNA follows: TGTGCCAGCACCCCTCTCCCACGGGGTGAGCAGTACTTC. Amino acid sequence: CASTPLPRGEQYF.